One sample yielded the 24 T cell receptor beta chains listed below, sequenced in a study of CD4+ T cells in melanoma. Method: immunoSEQ multiplex PCR; TCRdb's copy keeps in-frame clones and lacks some. The table includes over 100,000 clones, 92% detected once. Material: peripheral blood. The receptors shown here come from a human donor with melanoma.

This clone was picked up one time. The V call is TRBV30, the J call TRBJ2-1; tentative D call: TRBD1 (6 bases). This CDR3 is 13 amino acids long. V lost 4 bases and J 4 bases, leaving 11 bases between the germline ends. The germline CDR1 and CDR2 sequences are GTSNPN and SVGIG (reference sequence). The CDR3 bases are TGTGCCTGGACTAGGACAGCTTACAATGAGCAGTTCTTC. Translating it yields CAWTRTAYNEQFF.

The DNA for the CDR3 is TGTGCTAGTGGTTTGGTATCCGGAAGCTACGAGCAGTACTTC. It yields the protein CASGLVSGSYEQYF. The genes are TRBV12-5 and TRBJ2-7; D is uncertain. Per the germline V gene, CDR1 is LGHNT and CDR2 is FRNRAP. Trimming left V 0 bases short and J 3 bases short, with 9 bases between. CDR3 size: 14 residues.

The chain joins TRBV2 to TRBJ2-2; 10 bases map to TRBD2. V gave up 8 bases and J gave up 5 bases; unmatched junction bases: 2. This CDR3 has 13 amino acids. Germline loops: CDR1 SNHLY, CDR2 FYNNEI. As DNA, the CDR3 is TGTGCCAGCGCTAGCGGGGGTACCGGGGAGCTGTTTTTT. It encodes CASASGGTGELFF.

This chain connects TRBV4-3 to TRBJ1-1, with 8 bases lining up with TRBD1. Losses at the gene ends were 0 bases for V and 1 base for J; bases not matched to a gene: 7. The CDR3 sequence is 17 residues long. In germline, CDR1 is LGHNA, CDR2 YSLEER. The CDR3 region has the DNA TGCGCCAGCAGCCAAGACCGACCTACAGGGGGGAACACTGAAGCTTTCTTT. Amino acids: CASSQDRPTGGNTEAFF.

This clone was observed once. CDR3 protein: CASSSGLAGDTQYF. The CDR3 nucleotides are TGTGCCAGCAGCTCCGGACTAGCGGGGGATACGCAGTATTTT. The chain joins TRBV7-3 to TRBJ2-3; 12 positions agree with TRBD2. The CDR3 spans 14 residues. V lost 4 bases to trimming and J lost 6 bases; unmatched junction nucleotides: 2. Germline CDR1 and CDR2: SGHTA and FQGTGA.

V is TRBV18 and J is TRBJ2-7; D gene ambiguous. V was shortened by 3 bases and J by 2 bases, with 5 bases between the two germline ends. The CDR3 runs 12 residues. Per germline, CDR1 KGHSH and CDR2 LQKENI. The CDR3 DNA is TGTGCCAGCTCACCGTCACCCTACGAGCAGTACTTC. As protein: CASSPSPYEQYF.

V usage is TRBV7-2 and J usage is TRBJ1-2; D remains ambiguous. This CDR3 has 13 amino acids. Per germline, CDR1 SGHTA and CDR2 FQGNSA. V lost 5 bases and J 0 bases, leaving 7 bases between the germline ends. The CDR3 here is CASSEITNYGYTF. In nucleotides, the CDR3 is TGTGCCAGCAGCGAGATAACTAACTATGGCTACACCTTC.

The V call is TRBV7-2, the J call TRBJ2-1; D is unclear. With 8 bases removed from V and 2 bases from J, the gap between germline ends came to 10 bases. The CDR3 loop spans 13 amino acids. Germline CDR1 reads SGHTA; CDR2 reads FQGNSA. CDR3 DNA: TGTGCCAGCTTGGACGGCGCCTACAATGAGCAGTTCTTC. Its translation is CASLDGAYNEQFF.

The chain links TRBV5-1 to TRBJ1-6, with unresolved D. CDR1 and CDR2 (germline): SGHRS, YFSETQ. Trimming removed 0 bases from V and 6 bases from J, with 13 bases in between. The CDR3 sequence is 16 residues long. Here the CDR3 DNA reads TGCGCCAGCAGCTTGGTTGAAGGCCTGGGTAATTCACCCCTCCACTTT. This codes for CASSLVEGLGNSPLHF.

This rearrangement joins TRBV4-1 to TRBJ2-3, with D unclear. CDR1 is MGHRA, CDR2 YSYEKL, per germline. CDR3 length: 16 residues. Trimming cost V 3 bases and J 0 bases, with 13 bases left between them. The CDR3 reads CASSQGNGVSTDTQYF. The CDR3 coding sequence is TGCGCCAGCAGCCAGGGGAACGGAGTGAGCACAGATACGCAGTATTTT.

The rearrangement joins TRBV6-6 to TRBJ1-2, with TRBD1 matching 11 bases. The CDR3 contains 14 residues. Germline values: CDR1 MNHNY, CDR2 SVGAGI (reference sequence). With V trimmed by 7 bases and J by 3 bases, 4 bases remained unmatched. The CDR3 reads CASKDRGRDYGYTF. DNA for the CDR3: TGTGCCAGCAAGGACAGGGGGCGCGACTATGGCTACACCTTC.

Here the CDR3 DNA reads TGTGCCAGCAGTTCGCCAGGGAGGGCCGGGGCCTATAATTCACCCCTCCACTTT. Protein sequence: CASSSPGRAGAYNSPLHF. The chain recombines TRBV27 with TRBJ1-6; tentatively, D is TRBD1 (5 bases). The germline gives CDR1 MNHEY, CDR2 SMNVEV (reference sequence). This CDR3 has 18 amino acids. Trimming removed 4 bases at V and 2 bases at J, with 18 bases between.

The rearrangement joins TRBV5-4 to TRBJ1-5, with D possibly being TRBD1 (6 bases). Trimming removed 5 bases from V and 5 bases from J, with 17 bases in between. Germline V CDR1 and CDR2: SGHNT, YYREEE (reference sequence). The CDR3 runs to 15 residues. This chain's CDR3 is CASRNGLGGDQPQHF. In nucleotides, the CDR3 is TGTGCCAGCAGGAATGGACTAGGGGGGGATCAGCCCCAGCATTTT.

The chain couples TRBV4-1 to TRBJ2-2; D ambiguous. The V and J ends lost 1 base and 3 bases respectively, with 9 bases between them. The CDR3 runs to 15 residues. Germline V lookup: CDR1 MGHRA, CDR2 YSYEKL. CDR3 residues: CASSQVGFYTGELFF. In DNA form, the CDR3 reads TGCGCCAGCAGCCAAGTTGGGTTCTACACCGGGGAGCTGTTTTTT.

V and J are TRBV27 and TRBJ2-1; 8 nucleotides line up with TRBD2. The V gene end was trimmed by 4 bases and the J gene end by 1 base; junction bases not matched to a gene: 6. CDR1 and CDR2 (germline): MNHEY, SMNVEV (reference sequence). This CDR3 contains 16 residues. The CDR3 bases are TGTGCCAGCAGTTCCCTTGAGCGGGAGTCCTACAATGAGCAGTTCTTC. As protein: CASSSLERESYNEQFF.

The rearrangement links TRBV5-1 to TRBJ2-3; D not certain. CDR3 size: 14 residues. Per germline, CDR1 SGHRS and CDR2 YFSETQ. V was shortened by 0 bases and J by 0 bases, with 5 bases between the two germline ends. The CDR3 nucleotides read TGCGCCAGCAGCTTGGCTAGTAGCACAGATACGCAGTATTTT. Translation gives CASSLASSTDTQYF.

This chain links TRBV18 with TRBJ2-2, with D perhaps being TRBD1 or TRBD2 (5 bases each). V shed 1 base and J shed 5 bases, with 11 bases lying between them. Germline V gene lookup returns CDR1 KGHSH and CDR2 LQKENI. The CDR3 totals 15 residues. CDR3 coding DNA: TGTGCCAGCTCACCACGTGGGACGCGTACCGGGGAGCTGTTTTTT. Its protein is CASSPRGTRTGELFF.

The chain combines TRBV4-1 with TRBJ2-1; 9 bases are shared with TRBD1. Germline V lookup: CDR1 MGHRA, CDR2 YSYEKL. V was pared by 4 bases and J by 4 bases, with 5 bases of the junction left unmatched. CDR3 length: 15 residues. The CDR3 spells CASSLRTGVYNEQFF. CDR3 DNA: TGCGCCAGCAGCCTTCGGACAGGGGTTTACAATGAGCAGTTCTTC.

The rearrangement uses TRBV27 and TRBJ2-1; D gene uncertain. Germline V gene data show CDR1 as MNHEY and CDR2 as SMNVEV (reference sequence). Trimming removed 6 bases from V and 12 bases from J, with 15 bases in between. The CDR3 has 12 residues. Here the CDR3 reads CASRGISAGQFF. The CDR3 nucleotides read TGTGCCAGCAGAGGGATCAGTGCTGGGCAGTTCTTC.

The chain links TRBV4-1 to TRBJ2-7; 9 positions match TRBD1. Germline V lookup: CDR1 MGHRA, CDR2 YSYEKL. The V gene end was trimmed by 0 bases and the J gene end by 3 bases; junction bases not matched to a gene: 6. The CDR3 totals 16 residues. The CDR3 reads CASSQDEPGQGYEQYF. In DNA, the CDR3 is TGCGCCAGCAGCCAAGATGAACCGGGACAGGGCTACGAGCAGTACTTC.

The chain recombines TRBV7-9 with TRBJ2-5; 9 bases align to TRBD2. Losses at the gene ends were 3 bases for V and 3 bases for J; bases not matched to a gene: 5. There are 15 residues in the CDR3. CDR1 and CDR2 (germline): SEHNR, FQNEAQ (reference sequence). The CDR3 DNA follows: TGTGCCAGCAGCTTTAGCGGGAGAAGGGAAGAGACCCAGTACTTC. Protein: CASSFSGRREETQYF.

This chain connects TRBV5-1 to TRBJ2-3; 7 nucleotides agree with TRBD1. The V gene end was trimmed by 4 bases and the J gene end by 0 bases; junction bases not matched to a gene: 5. The germline V gene has CDR1 SGHRS and CDR2 YFSETQ. The CDR3 contains 15 residues. CDR3 coding DNA: TGCGCCAGCAGCCTCGGACAGGAAAGCACAGATACGCAGTATTTT. It codes for CASSLGQESTDTQYF.

CDR3: CASSPSGRSYEQYF. The CDR3 DNA is TGTGCCAGCAGTCCTAGCGGGAGATCCTACGAGCAGTACTTC. V gene TRBV27 combines with J gene TRBJ2-7; 10 bases are shared with TRBD2. CDR1 MNHEY and CDR2 SMNVEV come from the germline V gene (reference sequence). V lost 5 bases, J lost 1 base, and 2 bases stayed unmatched. This CDR3 region has 14 residues.

The rearrangement joins TRBV5-1 to TRBJ2-2, with D possibly TRBD1 on 5 matching bases. The CDR3 consists of 14 residues. Germline loops: CDR1 SGHRS, CDR2 YFSETQ. The ends were cut back, 3 bases at V and 1 base at J, with 7 bases in the middle. Here the CDR3 reads CASSSDRNTGELFF. The CDR3 nucleotides are TGCGCCAGCAGCTCAGACAGGAACACCGGGGAGCTGTTTTTT.